Listed below are T cell receptor beta chains from one sample, sequenced in a study of T cells in Graves' hyperthyroidism and ophthalmopathy. Each CDR3 protein is one row after TCRdb ran MiXCR on the multiplex PCR reads. In the table there are 250,000 or so distinct CDR3 sequences, 12% to 15% of which are singletons. Input material: blood. The receptors stem from a woman aged 50 to 65 with Graves' hyperthyroidism that later progressed to Graves' ophthalmopathy. Each CDR3 is given without its conserved first and last residue. D genes are given only for firm matches.

J gene,V gene,D gene,CDR3 protein
TRBJ2-5,TRBV12-3/TRBV12-4,NA,ASSYTRPETQY
TRBJ1-1,TRBV7-3,NA,ASSLTRTGGTEAF
TRBJ2-7,TRBV11-3,TRBD1,ASSMGQSYEQY
TRBJ1-6,TRBV2,TRBD1,ASSVRGPSPLH
TRBJ1-5,TRBV6-1,TRBD1,AGSTGQGNQPQH
TRBJ2-7,TRBV5-6,NA,ASSTTASDSEQY
TRBJ2-1,TRBV11-2,TRBD2,ASSKREEKF
TRBJ2-7,TRBV10-3,NA,AIMTEGYEQY
TRBJ2-5,TRBV27,TRBD2,ASSNSWGLSQETQY
TRBJ2-5,TRBV18,TRBD1,ASSRTGTGEETQY
TRBJ1-3,TRBV7-2,NA,ASSSERTSGNTIY
TRBJ2-7,TRBV11-2,NA,ASSHDSTYEQY
TRBJ2-7,TRBV20-1,TRBD2,SARDLGRLAGEQY
TRBJ2-3,TRBV29-1,NA,SVASGQGTDTQY
TRBJ1-4,TRBV28,NA,ASRTRSEKLF
TRBJ1-4,TRBV11-2,TRBD1,ASSFGGQAATNEKLF
TRBJ2-7,TRBV20-1,TRBD2,SARTSGAYEQY
TRBJ1-2,TRBV7-9,NA,ASSLPLGVEGGYT
TRBJ2-2,TRBV12-3/TRBV12-4,TRBD1,ASRSGQSNTGELV
TRBJ2-1,TRBV19,TRBD2,ASTGTSATTGDEQF
TRBJ2-1,TRBV3-1,NA,ASSQGKDNEQF
TRBJ1-4,TRBV20-1,NA,SARDSINEKLF
TRBJ2-2,TRBV12-5,NA,ASGLVTGELF
TRBJ2-1,TRBV29-1,TRBD2,SVETLASGRPNEQF
TRBJ2-1,TRBV24-1,TRBD2,ATSGWREIDNEQF
TRBJ1-3,TRBV5-1,NA,ASSLVPGSGNTIY
TRBJ2-1,TRBV6-1,NA,ASMEGPSSFYNEQF
TRBJ1-1,TRBV19,TRBD1,ASSMKGASEAF
TRBJ2-2,TRBV6-2/TRBV6-3,TRBD1,ASADRLSTGELF
TRBJ1-4,TRBV30,NA,AWSWGLGAEKLF
TRBJ2-6,TRBV28,NA,ASMAPRTRGGSSGANVLT